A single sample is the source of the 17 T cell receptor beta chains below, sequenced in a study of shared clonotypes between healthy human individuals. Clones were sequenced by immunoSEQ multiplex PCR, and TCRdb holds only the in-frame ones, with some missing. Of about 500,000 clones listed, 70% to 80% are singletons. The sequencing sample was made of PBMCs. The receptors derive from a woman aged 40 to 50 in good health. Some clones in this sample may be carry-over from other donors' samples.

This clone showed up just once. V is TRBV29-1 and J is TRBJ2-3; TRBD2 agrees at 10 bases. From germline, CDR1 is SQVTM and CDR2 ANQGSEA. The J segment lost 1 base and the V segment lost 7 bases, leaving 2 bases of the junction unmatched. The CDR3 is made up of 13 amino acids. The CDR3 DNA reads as TGCAGCGGCGGGACTAGCGGCACAGATACGCAGTATTTT. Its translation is CSGGTSGTDTQYF.

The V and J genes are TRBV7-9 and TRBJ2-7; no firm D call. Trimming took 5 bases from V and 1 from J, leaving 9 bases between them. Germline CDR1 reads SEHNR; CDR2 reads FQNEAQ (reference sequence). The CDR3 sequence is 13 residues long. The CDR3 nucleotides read TGTGCCAGCAGCCGAGTGCCTTCCTACGAGCAGTACTTC. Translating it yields CASSRVPSYEQYF.

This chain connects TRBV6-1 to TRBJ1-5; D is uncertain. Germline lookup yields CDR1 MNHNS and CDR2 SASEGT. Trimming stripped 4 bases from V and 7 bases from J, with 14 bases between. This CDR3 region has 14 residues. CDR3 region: CASSAHITGQPQHF. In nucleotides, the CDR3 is TGTGCCAGCAGTGCACACATCACGGGGCAGCCCCAGCATTTT.

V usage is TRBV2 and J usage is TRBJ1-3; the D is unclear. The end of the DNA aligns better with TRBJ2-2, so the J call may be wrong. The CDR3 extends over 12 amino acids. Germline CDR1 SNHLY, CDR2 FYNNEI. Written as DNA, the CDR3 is TGTGCCAAACAACCGAACACCGGGGAGCTGTTTTTT. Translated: CAKQPNTGELFF.

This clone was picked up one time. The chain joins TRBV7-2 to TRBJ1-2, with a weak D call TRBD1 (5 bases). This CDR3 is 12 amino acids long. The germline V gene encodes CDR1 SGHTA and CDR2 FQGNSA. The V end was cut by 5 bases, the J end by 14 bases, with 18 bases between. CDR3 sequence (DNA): TGTGCCAGCAGCCCCTCGGCGGCGCGGGGGACCTTC. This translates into CASSPSAARGTF. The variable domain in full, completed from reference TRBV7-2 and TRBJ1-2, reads GAGVSQSPSNKVTEKGKDVELRCDPISGHTALYWYRQSLGQGLEFLIYFQGNSAPDKSGLPSDRFSAERTGGSVSTLTIQRTQQEDSAVYLCASSPSAARGTFGSGTRLTVV.

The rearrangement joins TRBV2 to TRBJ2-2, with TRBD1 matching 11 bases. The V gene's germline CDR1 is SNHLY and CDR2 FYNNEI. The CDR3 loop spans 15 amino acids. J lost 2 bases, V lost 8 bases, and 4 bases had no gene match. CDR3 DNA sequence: TGTGCCAGCGCGGGACAGGGGGTAAACACCGGGGAGCTGTTTTTT. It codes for CASAGQGVNTGELFF.

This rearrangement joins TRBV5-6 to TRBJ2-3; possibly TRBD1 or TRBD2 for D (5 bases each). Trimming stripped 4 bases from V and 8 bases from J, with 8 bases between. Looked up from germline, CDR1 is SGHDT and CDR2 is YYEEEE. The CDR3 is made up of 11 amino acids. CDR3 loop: CASSGGPTQYF. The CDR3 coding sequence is TGTGCCAGCAGCGGGGGACCTACGCAGTATTTT.

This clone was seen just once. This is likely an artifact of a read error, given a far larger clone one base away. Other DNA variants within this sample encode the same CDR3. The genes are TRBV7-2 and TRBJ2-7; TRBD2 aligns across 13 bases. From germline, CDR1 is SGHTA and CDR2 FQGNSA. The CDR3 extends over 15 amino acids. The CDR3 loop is CASSSQWTSGRGQYF. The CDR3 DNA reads TGTGCTAGCAGCAGCCAGTGGACTAGCGGGAGAGGGCAGTACTTC.

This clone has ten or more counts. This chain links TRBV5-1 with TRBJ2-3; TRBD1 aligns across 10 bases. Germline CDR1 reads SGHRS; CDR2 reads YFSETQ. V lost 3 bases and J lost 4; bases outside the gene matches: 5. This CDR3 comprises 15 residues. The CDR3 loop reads CASSSGQGVSDTQYF. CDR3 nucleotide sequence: TGCGCCAGCAGCTCAGGACAGGGGGTCTCAGATACGCAGTATTTT.

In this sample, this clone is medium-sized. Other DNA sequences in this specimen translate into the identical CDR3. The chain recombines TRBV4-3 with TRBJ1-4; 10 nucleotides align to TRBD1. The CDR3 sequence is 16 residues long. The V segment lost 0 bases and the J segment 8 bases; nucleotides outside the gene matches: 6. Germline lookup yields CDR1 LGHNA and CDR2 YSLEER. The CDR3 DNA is TGCGCCAGCAGCCAAGATCTTGGGACAGGGGCCGAAAAACTGTTTTTT. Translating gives CASSQDLGTGAEKLFF.

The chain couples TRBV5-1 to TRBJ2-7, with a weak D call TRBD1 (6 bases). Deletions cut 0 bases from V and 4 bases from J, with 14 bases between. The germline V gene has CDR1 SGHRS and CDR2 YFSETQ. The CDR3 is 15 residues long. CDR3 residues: CASSLVGTNHYEQYF. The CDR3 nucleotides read TGCGCCAGCAGCTTGGTGGGGACAAACCATTACGAGCAGTACTTC. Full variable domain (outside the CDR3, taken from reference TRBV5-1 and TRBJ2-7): KAGVTQTPRYLIKTRGQQVTLSCSPISGHRSVSWYQQTPGQGLQFLFEYFSETQRNKGNFPGRFSGRQFSNSRSEMNVSTLELGDSALYLCASSLVGTNHYEQYFGPGTRLTVT.

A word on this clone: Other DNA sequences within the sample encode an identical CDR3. Here the CDR3 DNA reads TGTGCCAGCAGCTTAACAGGAGGGGACGAGCAGTACTTC. Amino acids: CASSLTGGDEQYF. This chain uses TRBV7-3 with TRBJ2-7; a possible D gene is TRBD2 (6 bases). Trimming pared 0 bases from V and 5 bases from J, leaving 8 bases between. CDR1 SGHTA and CDR2 FQGTGA come from the germline V gene. This CDR3 comprises 13 residues.

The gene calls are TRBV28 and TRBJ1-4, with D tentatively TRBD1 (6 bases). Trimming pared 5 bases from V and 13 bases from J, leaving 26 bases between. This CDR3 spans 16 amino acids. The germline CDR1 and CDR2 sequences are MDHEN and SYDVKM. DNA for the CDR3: TGTGCCAGCAGTCCCGACCCCGGAGGGAGGGACATGACACTGTTTTTT. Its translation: CASSPDPGGRDMTLFF.

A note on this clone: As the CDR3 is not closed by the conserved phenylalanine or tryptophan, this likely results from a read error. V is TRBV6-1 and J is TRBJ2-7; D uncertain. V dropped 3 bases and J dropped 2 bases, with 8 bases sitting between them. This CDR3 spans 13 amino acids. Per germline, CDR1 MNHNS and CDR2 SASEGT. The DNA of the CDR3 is TGTGCCAGCAGTGACGCCGATACCTACGAGCAGTACTCC. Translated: CASSDADTYEQYS.

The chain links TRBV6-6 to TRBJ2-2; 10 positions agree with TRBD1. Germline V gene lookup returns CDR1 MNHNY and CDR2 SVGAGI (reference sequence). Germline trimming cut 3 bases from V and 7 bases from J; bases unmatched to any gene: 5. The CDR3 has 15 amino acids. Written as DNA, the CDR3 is TGTGCCAGCAGTTATTCGACAGGGGGCAGCGGGGAGCTGTTTTTT. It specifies CASSYSTGGSGELFF.

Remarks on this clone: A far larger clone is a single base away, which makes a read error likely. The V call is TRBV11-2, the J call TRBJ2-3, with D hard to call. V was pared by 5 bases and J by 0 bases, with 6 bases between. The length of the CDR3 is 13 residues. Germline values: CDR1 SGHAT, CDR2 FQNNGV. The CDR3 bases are TGTGCCAGCAGCCCCGGGAGCACAGATACGCAGTATTTT. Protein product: CASSPGSTDTQYF. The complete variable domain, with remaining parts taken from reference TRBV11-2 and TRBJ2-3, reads EAGVAQSPRYKIIEKRQSVAFWCNPISGHATLYWYQQILGQGPKLLIQFQNNGVVDDSQLPKDRFSAERLKGVDSTLKIQPAKLEDSAVYLCASSPGSTDTQYFGPGTRLTVL.

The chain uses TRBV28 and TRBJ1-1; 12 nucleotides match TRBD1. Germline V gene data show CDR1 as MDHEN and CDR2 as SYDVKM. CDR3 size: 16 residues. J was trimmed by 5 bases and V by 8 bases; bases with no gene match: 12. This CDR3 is CASLVGGTGGRTEAFF. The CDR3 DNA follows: TGTGCCAGCTTAGTCGGCGGGACAGGGGGCCGAACTGAAGCTTTCTTT.